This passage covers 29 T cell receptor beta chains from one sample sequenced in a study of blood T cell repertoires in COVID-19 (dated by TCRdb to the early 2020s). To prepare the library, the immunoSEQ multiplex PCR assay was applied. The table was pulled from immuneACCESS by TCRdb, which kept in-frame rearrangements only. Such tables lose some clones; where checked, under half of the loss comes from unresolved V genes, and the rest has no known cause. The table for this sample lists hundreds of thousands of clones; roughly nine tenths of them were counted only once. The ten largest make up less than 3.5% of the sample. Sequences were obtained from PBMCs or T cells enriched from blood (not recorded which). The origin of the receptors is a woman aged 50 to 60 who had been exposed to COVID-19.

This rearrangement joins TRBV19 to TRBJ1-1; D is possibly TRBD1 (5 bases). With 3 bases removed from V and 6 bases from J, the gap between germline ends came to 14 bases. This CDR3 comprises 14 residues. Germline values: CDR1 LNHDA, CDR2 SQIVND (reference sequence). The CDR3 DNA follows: TGTGCCAGTAGTATGAAGTACGCGGGGGCTGAAGCTTTCTTT. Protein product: CASSMKYAGAEAFF.

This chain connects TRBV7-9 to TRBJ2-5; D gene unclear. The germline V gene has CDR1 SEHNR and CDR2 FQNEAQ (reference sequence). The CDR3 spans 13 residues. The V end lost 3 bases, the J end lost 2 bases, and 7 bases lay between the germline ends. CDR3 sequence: CASSFTLQETQYF. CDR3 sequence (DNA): TGTGCCAGCAGCTTTACCCTACAAGAGACCCAGTACTTC. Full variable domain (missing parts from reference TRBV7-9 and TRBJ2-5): DTGVSQNPRHKITKRGQNVTFRCDPISEHNRLYWYRQTLGQGPEFLTYFQNEAQLEKSRLLSDRFSAERPKGSFSTLEIQRTEQGDSAMYLCASSFTLQETQYFGPGTRLLVL.

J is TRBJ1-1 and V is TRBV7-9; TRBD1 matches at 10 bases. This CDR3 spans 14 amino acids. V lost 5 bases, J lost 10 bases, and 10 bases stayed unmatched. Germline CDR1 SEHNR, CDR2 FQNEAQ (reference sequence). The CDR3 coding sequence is TGTGCCAGCAGCACGCGGACAGGGGGTCCCGGAGCTTTCTTT. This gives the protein CASSTRTGGPGAFF.

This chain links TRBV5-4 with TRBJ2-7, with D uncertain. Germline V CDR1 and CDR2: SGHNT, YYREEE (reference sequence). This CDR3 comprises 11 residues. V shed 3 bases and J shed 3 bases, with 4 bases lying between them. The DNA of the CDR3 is TGTGCCAGCAGCTCAGACTACGAGCAGTACTTC. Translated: CASSSDYEQYF. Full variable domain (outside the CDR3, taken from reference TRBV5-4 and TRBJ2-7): ETGVTQSPTHLIKTRGQQVTLRCSSQSGHNTVSWYQQALGQGPQFIFQYYREEENGRGNFPPRFSGLQFPNYSSELNVNALELDDSALYLCASSSDYEQYFGPGTRLTVT.

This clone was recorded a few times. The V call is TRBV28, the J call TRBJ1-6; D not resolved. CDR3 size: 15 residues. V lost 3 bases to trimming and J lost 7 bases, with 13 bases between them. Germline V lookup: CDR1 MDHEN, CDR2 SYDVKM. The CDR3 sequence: CASSLPAPANSPLHF. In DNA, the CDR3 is TGTGCCAGCAGTTTGCCCGCTCCCGCGAATTCACCCCTCCACTTT.

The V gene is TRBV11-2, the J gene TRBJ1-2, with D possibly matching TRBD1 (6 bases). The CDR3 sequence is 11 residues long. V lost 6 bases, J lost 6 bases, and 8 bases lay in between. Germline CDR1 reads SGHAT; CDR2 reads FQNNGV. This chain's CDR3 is CASRQGNGYTF. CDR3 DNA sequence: TGTGCCAGCAGACAGGGTAATGGCTACACCTTC.

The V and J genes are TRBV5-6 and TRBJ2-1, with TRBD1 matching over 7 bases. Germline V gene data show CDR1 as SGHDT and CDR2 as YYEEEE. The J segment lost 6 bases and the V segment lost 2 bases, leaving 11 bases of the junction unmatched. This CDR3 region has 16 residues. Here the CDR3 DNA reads TGTGCCAGCAGCTTAGGTACGGGACAGATTGCCAATGAGCAGTTCTTC. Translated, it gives CASSLGTGQIANEQFF.

The CDR3 nucleotides are TGCGCCAGCAGCCCCCAGGTGACCGCCTACAATGAGCAGTTCTTC. As protein: CASSPQVTAYNEQFF. The chain couples TRBV5-1 to TRBJ2-1; D not resolved. V shed 4 bases and J shed 2 bases, with 13 bases lying between them. In germline, CDR1 is SGHRS, CDR2 YFSETQ. CDR3 size: 15 residues. Together with reference TRBV5-1 and TRBJ2-1, the CDR3 gives the full variable domain: KAGVTQTPRYLIKTRGQQVTLSCSPISGHRSVSWYQQTPGQGLQFLFEYFSETQRNKGNFPGRFSGRQFSNSRSEMNVSTLELGDSALYLCASSPQVTAYNEQFFGPGTRLTVL.

The CDR3 spells CASSLTTGAMNTEAFF. For the CDR3, the DNA is TGTGCCAGCAGCCTAACCACAGGGGCCATGAACACTGAAGCTTTCTTT. The J gene is TRBJ1-1, the V gene TRBV7-8; 7 bases fit TRBD1. Germline V gene data show CDR1 as SGHVS and CDR2 as FQNEAQ. The CDR3 runs to 16 residues. V was clipped by 5 bases and J by 0 bases; unmatched bases: 9. The full variable domain, completed using reference TRBV7-8 and TRBJ1-1, is GAGVSQSPRYKVAKRGQDVALRCDPISGHVSLFWYQQALGQGPEFLTYFQNEAQLDKSGLPSDRFFAERPEGSVSTLKIQRTQQEDSAVYLCASSLTTGAMNTEAFFGQGTRLTVV.

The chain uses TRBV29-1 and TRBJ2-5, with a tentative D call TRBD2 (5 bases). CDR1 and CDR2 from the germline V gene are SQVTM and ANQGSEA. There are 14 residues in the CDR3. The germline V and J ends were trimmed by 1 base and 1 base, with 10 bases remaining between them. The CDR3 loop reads CSVEAVRVQETQYF. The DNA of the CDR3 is TGCAGCGTTGAAGCGGTGAGGGTCCAAGAGACCCAGTACTTC.

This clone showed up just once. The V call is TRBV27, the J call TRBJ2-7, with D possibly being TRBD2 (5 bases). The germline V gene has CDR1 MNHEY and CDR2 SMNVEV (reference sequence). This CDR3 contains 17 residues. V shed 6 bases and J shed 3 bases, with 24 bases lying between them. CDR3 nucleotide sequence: TGTGCCAGCAGGCCCAAAATGGCGATAGCGTCCCTCTACGAGCAGTACTTC. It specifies CASRPKMAIASLYEQYF.

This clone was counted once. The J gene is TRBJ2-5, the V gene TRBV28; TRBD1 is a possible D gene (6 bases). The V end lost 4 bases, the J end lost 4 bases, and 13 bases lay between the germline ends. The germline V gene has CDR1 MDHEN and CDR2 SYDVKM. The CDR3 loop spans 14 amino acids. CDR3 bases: TGTGCCAGCAGTTCCACAGGGCGGGTAGAGACCCAGTACTTC. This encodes CASSSTGRVETQYF. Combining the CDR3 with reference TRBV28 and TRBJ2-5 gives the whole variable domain DVKVTQSSRYLVKRTGEKVFLECVQDMDHENMFWYRQDPGLGLRLIYFSYDVKMKEKGDIPEGYSVSREKKERFSLILESASTNQTSMYLCASSSTGRVETQYFGPGTRLLVL.

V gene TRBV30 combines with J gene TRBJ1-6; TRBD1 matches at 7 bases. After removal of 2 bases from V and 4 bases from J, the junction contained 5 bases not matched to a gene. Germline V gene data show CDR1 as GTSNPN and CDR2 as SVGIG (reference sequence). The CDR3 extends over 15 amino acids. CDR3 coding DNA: TGTGCCTGGAGTATCATGACAGGGTATAATTCACCCCTCCACTTT. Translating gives CAWSIMTGYNSPLHF.

CDR3 region: CASRIMGGDYGYTF. The CDR3 nucleotides are TGTGCCAGCAGGATCATGGGGGGAGACTATGGCTACACCTTC. J is TRBJ1-2 and V is TRBV6-5, with D possibly matching TRBD1 (5 bases). Germline CDR1 reads MNHEY; CDR2 reads SVGAGI. The V end was cut by 6 bases, the J end by 3 bases, with 14 bases between. The CDR3 is 14 residues long.

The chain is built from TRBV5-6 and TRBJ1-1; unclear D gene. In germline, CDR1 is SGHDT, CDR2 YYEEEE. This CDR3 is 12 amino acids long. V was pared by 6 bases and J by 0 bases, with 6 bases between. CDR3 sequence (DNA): TGTGCCAGCAACGCAGTGAACACTGAAGCTTTCTTT. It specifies CASNAVNTEAFF.

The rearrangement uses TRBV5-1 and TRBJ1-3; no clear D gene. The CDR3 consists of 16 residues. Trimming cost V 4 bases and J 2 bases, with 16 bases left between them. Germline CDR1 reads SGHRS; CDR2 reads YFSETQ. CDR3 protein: CASSRASRVAGNTIYF. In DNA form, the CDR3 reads TGCGCCAGCAGCCGGGCGTCGCGGGTGGCTGGAAACACCATATATTTT.

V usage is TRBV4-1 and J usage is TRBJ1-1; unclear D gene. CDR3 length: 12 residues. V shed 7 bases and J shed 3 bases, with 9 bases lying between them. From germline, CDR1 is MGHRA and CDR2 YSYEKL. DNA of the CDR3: TGCGCCAGCAAACATCGGGACACTGAAGCTTTCTTT. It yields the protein CASKHRDTEAFF.

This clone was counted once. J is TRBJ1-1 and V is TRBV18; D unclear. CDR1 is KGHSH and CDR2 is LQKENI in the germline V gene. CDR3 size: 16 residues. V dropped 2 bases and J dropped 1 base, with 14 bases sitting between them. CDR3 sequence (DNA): TGTGCCAGCTCACCATCAATACCCGGAGAGAACACTGAAGCTTTCTTT. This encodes CASSPSIPGENTEAFF.

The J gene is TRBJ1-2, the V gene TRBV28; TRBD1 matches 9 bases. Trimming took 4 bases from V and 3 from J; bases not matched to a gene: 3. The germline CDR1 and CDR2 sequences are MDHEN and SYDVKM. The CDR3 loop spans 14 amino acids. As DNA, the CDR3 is TGTGCCAGCAGTTCGGGACAGGGCTACTATGGCTACACCTTC. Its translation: CASSSGQGYYGYTF.

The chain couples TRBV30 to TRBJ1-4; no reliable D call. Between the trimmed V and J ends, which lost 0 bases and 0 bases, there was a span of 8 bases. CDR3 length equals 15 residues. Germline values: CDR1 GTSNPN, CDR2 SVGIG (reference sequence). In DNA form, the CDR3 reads TGTGCCTGGAGTGTAAGATCAGCAACTAATGAAAAACTGTTTTTT. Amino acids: CAWSVRSATNEKLFF.

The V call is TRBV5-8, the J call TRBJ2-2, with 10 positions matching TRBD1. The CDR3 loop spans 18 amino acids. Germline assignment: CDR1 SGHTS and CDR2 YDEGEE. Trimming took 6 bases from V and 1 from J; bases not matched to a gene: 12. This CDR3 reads CASIRDRGPAVNTGELFF. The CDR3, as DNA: TGTGCCAGCATAAGGGACAGGGGTCCGGCGGTGAACACCGGGGAGCTGTTTTTT.

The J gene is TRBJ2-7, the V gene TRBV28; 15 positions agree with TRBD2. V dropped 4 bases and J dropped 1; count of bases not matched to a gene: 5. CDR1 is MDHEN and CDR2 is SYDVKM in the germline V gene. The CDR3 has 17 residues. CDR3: CASSSGLAGGKSYEQYF. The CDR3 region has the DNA TGTGCCAGCAGTTCGGGACTAGCGGGGGGAAAATCCTACGAGCAGTACTTC.

The CDR3 bases are TGCGCCAGCAGCAAGGTGGGGACAGGACACTACGAGCAGTACTTC. Encoded protein: CASSKVGTGHYEQYF. The chain uses TRBV4-1 and TRBJ2-7, with 8 bases aligning to TRBD1. The CDR3 is 15 residues long. V shed 5 bases, J shed 3 bases, and the junction held 9 bases outside the gene matches. Per the germline V gene, CDR1 is MGHRA and CDR2 is YSYEKL.

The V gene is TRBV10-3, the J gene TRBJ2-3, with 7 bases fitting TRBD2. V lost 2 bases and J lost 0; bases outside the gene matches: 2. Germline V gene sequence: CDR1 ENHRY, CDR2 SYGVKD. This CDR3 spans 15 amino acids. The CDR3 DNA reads TGTGCCATCAGTGAGCCTAGCGGCAGCACAGATACGCAGTATTTT. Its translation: CAISEPSGSTDTQYF.

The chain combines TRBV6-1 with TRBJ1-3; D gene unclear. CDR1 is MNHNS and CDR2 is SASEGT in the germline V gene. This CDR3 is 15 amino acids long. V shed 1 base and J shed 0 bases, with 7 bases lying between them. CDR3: CASSEVQSSGNTIYF. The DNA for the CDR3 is TGTGCCAGCAGTGAAGTACAGAGCTCTGGAAACACCATATATTTT.

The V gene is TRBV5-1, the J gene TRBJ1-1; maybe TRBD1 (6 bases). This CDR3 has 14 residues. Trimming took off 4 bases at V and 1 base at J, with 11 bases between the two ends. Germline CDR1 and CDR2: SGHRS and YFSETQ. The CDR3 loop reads CASSPTGRNTEAFF. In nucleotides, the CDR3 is TGCGCCAGCAGCCCGACAGGTCGGAACACTGAAGCTTTCTTT.

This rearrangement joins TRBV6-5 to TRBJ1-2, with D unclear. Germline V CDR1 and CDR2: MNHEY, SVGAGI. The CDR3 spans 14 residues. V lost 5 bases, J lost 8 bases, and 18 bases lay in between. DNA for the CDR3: TGTGCCAGCAGTCCCGCTCCCTTCTTGGGCGGCTACACCTTC. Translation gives CASSPAPFLGGYTF.

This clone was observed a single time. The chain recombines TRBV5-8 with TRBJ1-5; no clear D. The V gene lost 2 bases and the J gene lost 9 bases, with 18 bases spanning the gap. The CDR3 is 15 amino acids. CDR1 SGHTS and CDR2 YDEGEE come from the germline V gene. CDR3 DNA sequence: TGTGCCAGCAGCTTCACTGACGGGCGAGAGGGGCCCCAGCATTTT. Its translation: CASSFTDGREGPQHF.

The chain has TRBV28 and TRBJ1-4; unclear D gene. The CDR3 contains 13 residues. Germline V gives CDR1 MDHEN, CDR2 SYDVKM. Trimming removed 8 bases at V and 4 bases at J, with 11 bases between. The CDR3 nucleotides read TGTGCCAGCGGGCTGACGATTAATGAAAAACTGTTTTTT. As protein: CASGLTINEKLFF. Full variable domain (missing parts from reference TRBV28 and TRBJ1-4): DVKVTQSSRYLVKRTGEKVFLECVQDMDHENMFWYRQDPGLGLRLIYFSYDVKMKEKGDIPEGYSVSREKKERFSLILESASTNQTSMYLCASGLTINEKLFFGSGTQLSVL.